This T cell receptor beta chain was identified in a study of regulatory T cells in long-lasting Graves disease. Study context: Graves' patients (newly diagnosed) had been on antithyroid drugs under 3 months.

The time point here: newly diagnosed GD, antithyroid drugs for less than 3 months. Scientists built the TCR library using RNA that was extracted from PBMCs. There are many counts of this clonotype. The length of the CDR3 is 14 residues. The ends were cut back, 6 bases at V and 0 bases at J, with 9 bases in the middle. Germline CDR1 MDHEN, CDR2 SYDVKM. Combining iRepertoire HTBI primers with Arm-PCR of CDR3 regions, the authors built TCR beta libraries. In the original analysis: Identified segments across samples numbered about 60 TRBV and more than 11 TRBJ. TCRdb re-derived calls from the multiplex PCR reads in MiXCR, one entry per CDR3 protein. TCRdb assigned the V and J calls; the authors' analysis was not used. The data hold a few hundred thousand distinct CDR3 sequences, with 10% to 15% observed a single time. The data also belong to a second study, concerning T cells in Graves' hyperthyroidism and ophthalmopathy. That work states: Blood also carried most thyroid clonotypes expanded above 0.001.

J is TRBJ1-3 and V is TRBV28; D remains ambiguous. The sequence was obtained from a woman aged 18-29 years with Graves disease. The source material was peripheral blood mononuclear cells (PBMCs), sampled at new diagnosis, from a patient treated with antithyroid drugs. CDR3 region: CASSLSGSGNTIYF. CDR3 sequence (DNA): TGTGCCAGCAGCTTGTCAGGCTCTGGAAACACCATATATTTT.